This TCR beta chain came from a study of shared T cell receptors in the human thymus. Clones were sequenced by immunoSEQ multiplex PCR, and TCRdb holds only the in-frame ones, with some missing. Seen here are some 760,000 clones, 75% to 90% observed once, and the top ten hold under 0.012%. CDR1 and CDR2 from the germline V gene are LNHDA and SQIVND (reference sequence). The V segment lost 5 bases and the J segment 3 bases; nucleotides outside the gene matches: 4. There are 13 residues in the CDR3. The sample was also linked to a second study, of human thymus T cells. Turning to that study: Resections were taken during corrective heart surgery, and the thymus tissue came from these. Thymic and blood repertoires seemed to favor certain V and J genes.

This chain connects TRBV19 to TRBJ2-7, with 7 bases that match TRBD1. Material: thymocytes. The sequence came from a girl in the first two years of life with a congenital heart defect. CDR3 bases: TGTGCCAGTAGTCGGACAGGCTTCTACGAGCAGTACTTC. Its protein is CASSRTGFYEQYF.